Included here is one T cell receptor beta chain sequence, with context. As yet, its antigen is unknown. The data belong to a study of T cell responses to AZD1222 COVID-19 vaccine. Study conclusions and caveats: Seropositive AZD1222 recipients at baseline numbered only five to seven. Researchers report vaccine-associated CD4 TCRs spanning spike, with dominance at 160-218 and 743-854. Donors were mostly white British, more females; clonal diversity possibly underestimated.

This CDR3 spans 16 amino acids. V lost 1 base, J lost 1 base, and 15 bases lay in between. The assay was immunoSEQ multiplex PCR, and TCRdb's table has in-frame clones only and misses some. The sample lists about 150,000 clones, 92% occurring once. The sample consisted of peripheral blood, taken on day 0 of AZD1222 vaccination. V gene TRBV5-7 combines with J gene TRBJ2-7; tentative D call: TRBD1 (5 bases). TRBV5-7 carries the ORF label, with uncertain function. The clonotype originates from an adult in good health. CDR3: CASSLYLAGRSYEQYF. CDR3 sequence (DNA): TGTGCCAGCAGCTTGTACCTGGCAGGGCGATCCTACGAGCAGTACTTC.